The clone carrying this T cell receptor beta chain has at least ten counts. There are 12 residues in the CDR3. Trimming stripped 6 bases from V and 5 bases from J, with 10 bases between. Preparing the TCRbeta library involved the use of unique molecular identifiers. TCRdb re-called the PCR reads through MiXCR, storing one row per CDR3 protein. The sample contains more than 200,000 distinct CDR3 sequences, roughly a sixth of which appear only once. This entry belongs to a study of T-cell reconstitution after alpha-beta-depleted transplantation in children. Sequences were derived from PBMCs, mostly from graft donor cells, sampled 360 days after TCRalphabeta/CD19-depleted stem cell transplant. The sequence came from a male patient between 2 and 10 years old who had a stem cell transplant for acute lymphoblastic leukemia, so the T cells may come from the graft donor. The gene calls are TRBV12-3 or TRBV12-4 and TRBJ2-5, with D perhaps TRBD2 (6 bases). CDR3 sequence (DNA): TGTGCCAGCAGCCCAGGGAGGGAGACCCAGTACTTC. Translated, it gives CASSPGRETQYF.